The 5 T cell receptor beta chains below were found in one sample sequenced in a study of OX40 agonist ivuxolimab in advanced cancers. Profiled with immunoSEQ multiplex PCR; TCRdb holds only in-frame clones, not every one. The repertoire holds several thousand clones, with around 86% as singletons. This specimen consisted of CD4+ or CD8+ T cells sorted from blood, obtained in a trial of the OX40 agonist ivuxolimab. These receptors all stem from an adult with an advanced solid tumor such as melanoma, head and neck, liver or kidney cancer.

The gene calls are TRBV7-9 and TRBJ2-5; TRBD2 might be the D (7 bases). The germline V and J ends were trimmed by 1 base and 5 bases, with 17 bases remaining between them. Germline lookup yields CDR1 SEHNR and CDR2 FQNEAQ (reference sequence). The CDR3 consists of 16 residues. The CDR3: CASSLDGRGRLETQYF. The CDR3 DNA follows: TGTGCCAGCAGCTTAGATGGGCGGGGGCGGTTGGAGACCCAGTACTTC. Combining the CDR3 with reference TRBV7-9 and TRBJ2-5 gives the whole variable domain DTGVSQNPRHKITKRGQNVTFRCDPISEHNRLYWYRQTLGQGPEFLTYFQNEAQLEKSRLLSDRFSAERPKGSFSTLEIQRTEQGDSAMYLCASSLDGRGRLETQYFGPGTRLLVL.

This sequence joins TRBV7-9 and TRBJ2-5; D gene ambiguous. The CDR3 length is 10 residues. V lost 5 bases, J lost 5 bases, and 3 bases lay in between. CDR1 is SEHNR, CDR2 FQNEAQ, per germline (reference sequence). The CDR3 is CASSRETQYF. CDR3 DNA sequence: TGTGCCAGCAGCCGGGAGACCCAGTACTTC.

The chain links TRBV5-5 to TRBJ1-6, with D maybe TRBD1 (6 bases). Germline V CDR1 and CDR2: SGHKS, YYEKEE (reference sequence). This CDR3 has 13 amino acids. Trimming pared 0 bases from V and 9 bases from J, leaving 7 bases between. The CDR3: CASSLGGGSPLHF. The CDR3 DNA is TGTGCCAGCAGCTTGGGAGGGGGTTCACCCCTCCACTTT.

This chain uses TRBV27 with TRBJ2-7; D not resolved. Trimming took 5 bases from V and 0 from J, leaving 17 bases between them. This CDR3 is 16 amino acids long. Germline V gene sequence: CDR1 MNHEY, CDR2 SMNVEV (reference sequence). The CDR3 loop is CASSQIVGGSSYEQYF. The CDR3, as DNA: TGTGCCAGCAGTCAAATCGTTGGCGGAAGCTCCTACGAGCAGTACTTC.

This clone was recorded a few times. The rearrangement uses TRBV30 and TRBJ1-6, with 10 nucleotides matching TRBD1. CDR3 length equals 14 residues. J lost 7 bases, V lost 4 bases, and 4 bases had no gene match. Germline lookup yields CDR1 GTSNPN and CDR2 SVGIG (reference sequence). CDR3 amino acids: CAWNQGQGNSPLHF. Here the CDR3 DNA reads TGTGCCTGGAATCAGGGACAGGGGAATTCACCCCTCCACTTT.